A selection of T cell receptor beta chains follows, all from one sample in a study of response to subunit inactivated influenza vaccine. TCRdb ran MiXCR on the RT-PCR reads and lists one entry per CDR3 protein. Of about 540,000 distinct CDR3 sequences listed, roughly 25% are singletons. The sample was also reused in another study, on T cells expressing NK-cell markers.

The sample in question was CD4+ T cells sorted from PBMCs, obtained 11 to 12 days after vaccination. These receptors all come from a man aged 50-60 years who received an inactivated influenza vaccine. The conserved cysteine and the conserved F or W are not part of the CDR3 here. The order of the fields is J gene, V gene, CDR3 protein.

J gene: TRBJ2-7
V gene: TRBV11-3
CDR3 protein: ASSPGTANSYEQY

J gene: TRBJ1-2
V gene: TRBV3-1
CDR3 protein: ASSQQRSGYT

J gene: TRBJ1-2
V gene: TRBV20-1
CDR3 protein: SAPSENYGYT

J gene: TRBJ2-2
V gene: TRBV20-1
CDR3 protein: SASYLPTGELF

J gene: TRBJ2-1
V gene: TRBV24-1
CDR3 protein: ATSDLGRGHYNEQF

J gene: TRBJ2-7
V gene: TRBV11-2
CDR3 protein: ASSLGGWEMATAYEQY

J gene: TRBJ2-2
V gene: TRBV5-5
CDR3 protein: ASSLDTGANTGELF

J gene: TRBJ2-3
V gene: TRBV5-1
CDR3 protein: ASSLGGRNTDTQY

J gene: TRBJ1-3
V gene: TRBV11-2
CDR3 protein: ASSLDGWDRESSGNTIY

J gene: TRBJ2-3
V gene: TRBV3-1
CDR3 protein: ASSQDNEQGNTDTQY

J gene: TRBJ2-1
V gene: TRBV6-2/TRBV6-3
CDR3 protein: ASMNYLREQF

J gene: TRBJ2-1
V gene: TRBV6-2/TRBV6-3
CDR3 protein: ASSYAVCNEQF

J gene: TRBJ1-2
V gene: TRBV29-1
CDR3 protein: SVGQTFLYGYT

J gene: TRBJ2-2
V gene: TRBV4-2
CDR3 protein: ASSQELASGGTGELF

J gene: TRBJ2-3
V gene: TRBV20-1
CDR3 protein: SATSGTPDTQY

J gene: TRBJ2-3
V gene: TRBV6-2/TRBV6-3
CDR3 protein: ASSWKSGGADTQY

J gene: TRBJ2-1
V gene: TRBV6-5
CDR3 protein: ASSTPLRQGYNEQF

J gene: TRBJ1-4
V gene: TRBV3-1
CDR3 protein: ASSYSAQVANEKPF

J gene: TRBJ1-2
V gene: TRBV28
CDR3 protein: ASSLMGTPPGYT

J gene: TRBJ2-1
V gene: TRBV18
CDR3 protein: ASSPPHAFEQF

J gene: TRBJ2-1
V gene: TRBV29-1
CDR3 protein: SVEDWGRSYNEQF

J gene: TRBJ2-6
V gene: TRBV5-1
CDR3 protein: ASGTTGANVLT

J gene: TRBJ2-2
V gene: TRBV7-2
CDR3 protein: ASTQSSGRATGELF

J gene: TRBJ2-3
V gene: TRBV11-2
CDR3 protein: ASSIRQGSDTQY

J gene: TRBJ1-2
V gene: TRBV6-1
CDR3 protein: ASKRVFGGYT